The sequence of this T cell receptor (beta chain) was determined in a study of cytomegalovirus exposure and HLA in healthy donors. Study-wide findings and caveats: What TCR beta sequences reportedly achieved was accurate prediction of HLA-A and HLA-B alleles in most subjects. The study assumed roughly uniform donor sequencing depth for presence/absence analyses.

The CDR3 extends over 13 amino acids. CDR1 and CDR2 (germline): SNHLY, FYNNEI. J was trimmed by 5 bases and V by 6 bases; bases with no gene match: 6. Amplification used 60 Vbeta primers and 13 Jbeta primers. Source study methods: Later work found 65 million to 100 million unique TCR beta chains, with about 10 million shared. Sequenced by immunoSEQ multiplex PCR; TCRdb stores in-frame clones only, minus some. V and J calls and clone size are copied from that table; D and trimming were computed from the DNA. This sample carries about 160,000 clones, less than 85% of them seen once, and the ten largest clones take over 1.1%. Note on this clone: The antigen remains unidentified.

Sequenced input: PBMCs. This receptor was obtained from a man aged 60 to 69 in good health and CMV-seronegative. The chain has TRBV2 and TRBJ2-5; 7 bases line up with TRBD1. CDR3 bases: TGTGCCAGCAGAGAGATGACAGGGGAGACCCAGTACTTC. This encodes CASREMTGETQYF.